One T cell receptor (beta chain) is described in this entry. Its antigen is not identified. Investigators merged groups given second doses at roughly 4 or roughly 12 weeks. CDR3 length: 15 amino acids. The V end lost 5 bases, the J end lost 6 bases, and 16 bases lay between the germline ends. The germline gives CDR1 SEHNR, CDR2 FQNEAQ (reference sequence). This table comes from immunoSEQ multiplex PCR, and its TCRdb copy is limited to in-frame clones, with some not included. In the table there are under 25,000 clones, approximately 81% of which are singletons. These data belong to a study of T cell responses to AZD1222 COVID-19 vaccine. Study results and limitations: Spike was spanned by vaccine-associated CD4 TCRs, which were dominant at 160-218 and 743-854. Within unmutated variant regions lay the reported targets of nearly half of spike-specific TCRs.

The rearrangement links TRBV7-9 to TRBJ2-2; D possibly uses TRBD1 or TRBD2 (6 bases each). Source: peripheral blood, taken 28 days after the second AZD1222 dose. This TCR was recovered from an adult who received the AZD1222 COVID-19 vaccine. This CDR3 reads CASSPYRGRAGELFF. The CDR3 DNA is TGTGCCAGCAGCCCGTACCGGGGGCGGGCCGGGGAGCTGTTTTTT.